This T cell receptor beta chain was identified in a study of T cell responses to AZD1222 COVID-19 vaccine listed by TCRdb under 2021. Background for the entire study: AZD1222 recipients given second doses at about 4 weeks or at about 12 weeks were pooled, since spike-specific TCR depth and breadth were not found to differ between the two schedules. A total of more than 230 trial participants underwent TCR sequencing, of whom roughly 210 had received two doses of AZD1222 and some 26 had received two doses of the MenACWY control vaccine. Enrollment into the trials was organized by age into subgroups of 18-55, 56-69 and 70-plus years, and those subgroups contained roughly 150, 30 and 60 TCR-sequenced participants, respectively. The paper as a whole reports these results and caveats: CD4 TCRs associated with the vaccine covered the entire spike protein, and the dominant responses were in regions 160-218 and 743-854. After two AZD1222 doses, spike-specific TCR breadth and depth were significantly higher than at day 0 and than in MenACWY recipients. Most participants were white British and females outnumbered males, and the authors suggested that clonal diversity may have been underestimated. The 56-69-year group was small, and its depth increase did not reach significance, likely because of low power. Nearly half of unique spike-specific TCRs reportedly recognized epitopes outside regions mutated in the B.1.351 and B.1.1.7 variants. Because no day 14 peak-response samples were available, repertoires were characterized only after the peak T cell response. Conclusions about previously exposed vaccinees were limited because only six or seven AZD1222 recipients were SARS-CoV-2 seropositive at baseline.

Looking up the germline V gene (reference sequence) yields CDR1 SGHNT and CDR2 YYREEE. From the cysteine through the phenylalanine, the CDR3 covers 14 amino acids. Kept here is only the CDR3 DNA, which spans 42 bases and is read in frame from base 1. The sample's time point label is to be understood as: baseline before first vaccination. Vaccinee samples were obtained from the UK trials COV001 and COV002, which included a single-blind randomized controlled phase 2/3 trial of AZD1222 (ChAdOx1 nCoV-19) in healthy adults. For TCRbeta chain sequencing, PBMC samples from trial participants were taken at day 0 and at day 28 after the second dose. Worth noting for this clone: This clone's antigen is unknown. The germline gene is not matched at one end of the junction; a read error may be the cause.

The CDR3 regions of human TCRbeta chains were analyzed by immunosequencing. On the study's bioinformatics: TCRs in the repertoires were compared against a reference library of SARS-CoV-2-specific TCRs that had been generated with the MIRA antigen-specificity platform. Breadth was defined as the fraction of unique TCRs that were SARS-CoV-2-associated. Depth was defined as the fraction of total T cells that were SARS-CoV-2-associated. Using the MIRA data, each spike-specific TCR was assigned both to the spike region to which the TCR was reactive and to a CD4 or CD8 class. Log10-transformed breadth and depth values were compared by one-way ANOVA with Sidak's multiple comparisons tests. Sourced from immuneACCESS, this table was stored by TCRdb with only in-frame sequences that have V and J called. A share of the clones is absent; for the studies checked, an unresolved V gene accounts for under half, and the remainder has no known explanation. Clone size and V and J calls were adopted from that table, with D and trimming inferred from the DNA. In this sample the table shows more than 150,000 clones, 85% to 95% of which occur a single time. Approximately 0.6% of the sample belongs to the ten largest clones.

The source is an adult in good health. The starting material was peripheral blood, obtained on day 0 of AZD1222 vaccination. The sequence is built from TRBV5-4 and TRBJ1-5, with the D segment identity uncertain. The CDR3 has the sequence CASSLGVGNQPQHF. The DNA sequence reads TGTGCCAGCAGTTTGGGAGTAGGCAATCAGCCCCAGCATTTT.